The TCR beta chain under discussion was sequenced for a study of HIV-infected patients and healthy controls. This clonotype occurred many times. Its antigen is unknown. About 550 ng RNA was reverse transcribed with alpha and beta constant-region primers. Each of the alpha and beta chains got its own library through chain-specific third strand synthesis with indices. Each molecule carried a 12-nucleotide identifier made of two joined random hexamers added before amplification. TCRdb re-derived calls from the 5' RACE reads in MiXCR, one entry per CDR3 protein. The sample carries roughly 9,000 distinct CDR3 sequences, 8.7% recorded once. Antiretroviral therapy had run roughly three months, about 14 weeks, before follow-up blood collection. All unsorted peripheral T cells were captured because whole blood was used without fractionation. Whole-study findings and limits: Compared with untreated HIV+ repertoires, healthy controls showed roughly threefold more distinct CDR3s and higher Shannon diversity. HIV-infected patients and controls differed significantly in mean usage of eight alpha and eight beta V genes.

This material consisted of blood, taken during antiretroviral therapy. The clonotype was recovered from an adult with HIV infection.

CDR3 bases: TGTGCCAGCCGCGGTTACTACCTAGACGAGCAGTACTTC. It is translated as CASRGYYLDEQYF. The gene calls are TRBV2 and TRBJ2-7, with D unclear. Germline V gene sequence: CDR1 SNHLY, CDR2 FYNNEI. V dropped 8 bases and J dropped 5 bases, with 16 bases sitting between them. CDR3 length equals 13 residues.